These 11 T cell receptor beta chains were sequenced from one sample in a study of T-cell reconstitution after alpha-beta-depleted transplantation in children listed by TCRdb under 2016. The library was generated by PCR. TCRdb lists the instrument as Illumina HiSeq 2500. Molecular barcoding was employed in the preparation of TCR libraries, with unique molecular identifiers being used to normalize TCRbeta repertoire quantification. In-frame beta chains were kept once TCRdb had trimmed the public reads at Q25 with fastp and called clones with MiXCR. When rows share a CDR3 protein, they turn into one entry using the most common DNA and genes. Present in this sample are 550,000 to 600,000 distinct CDR3 sequences, more than 20% of which were seen just once. The top ten clones comprise 13% to 15% of the sample. The treatment or condition tag for this specimen amounts to: allogeneic hematopoietic cell transplantation with graft depleted of TCRalphabeta T cells and CD19 B cells.

This material consisted of PBMCs, mostly from graft donor cells, taken 360 days after TCRalphabeta/CD19-depleted stem cell transplant. These receptor sequences come from a boy under two years old who had a stem cell transplant for acute myeloid leukemia, so the T cells may come from the graft donor.

This clonotype was found many times. V and J are TRBV6-5 and TRBJ1-1; no firm D call. Germline loops: CDR1 MNHEY, CDR2 SVGAGI. V lost 2 bases to trimming and J lost 8 bases, with 9 bases between them. The CDR3 covers 12 residues. CDR3 sequence: CASSYTVGEAFF. CDR3 nucleotides: TGTGCCAGCAGTTACACGGTCGGGGAAGCTTTCTTT.

This rearrangement joins TRBV25-1 to TRBJ2-7; D is perhaps TRBD2 (6 bases). Per germline, CDR1 MGHDK and CDR2 SYGVNS. Trimming took off 0 bases at V and 7 bases at J, with 13 bases between the two ends. CDR3 size: 14 residues. CDR3: CASSEYGGTGEQYV. The CDR3 DNA reads TGTGCCAGCAGTGAATATGGAGGGACTGGTGAGCAGTACGTC.

This clonotype was seen a few times. This rearrangement joins TRBV20-1 to TRBJ2-2, with D uncertain. The CDR3 loop spans 15 amino acids. Trimming shortened V by 4 bases and J by 3 bases, and 15 bases separated the two germline ends. Germline loops: CDR1 DFQATT, CDR2 SNEGSKA (reference sequence). DNA for the CDR3: TGCAGTGCTACCCCGTGGGATCACGACACCGGGGAGCTGTTTTTT. The encoded protein is CSATPWDHDTGELFF.

This clonotype was recorded a few times. This chain connects TRBV4-3 to TRBJ2-2; D is possibly TRBD2 (6 bases). Looked up from germline, CDR1 is LGHNA and CDR2 is YSLEER. CDR3 length: 17 amino acids. Trimming left V 0 bases short and J 2 bases short, with 13 bases between. This CDR3 is CASSQDVGLINTGELFF. For the CDR3, the DNA is TGCGCCAGCAGCCAAGATGTGGGACTCATAAACACCGGGGAGCTGTTTTTT.

This clonotype came up many times. The chain is built from TRBV10-3 and TRBJ2-3; the D gene is possibly TRBD2 (6 bases). CDR3 size: 14 residues. V lost 11 bases and J 2 bases, leaving 17 bases between the germline ends. Germline CDR1 ENHRY, CDR2 SYGVKD. The CDR3 DNA sequence: TGTGCCTCCAGGCCGGAGGGTAACACAGATACGCAGTATTTT. It codes for CASRPEGNTDTQYF.

The chain couples TRBV7-2 to TRBJ1-1; unclear D gene. In germline, CDR1 is SGHTA, CDR2 FQGNSA. Trimming took 3 bases from V and 1 from J, leaving 6 bases between them. The CDR3 is 13 residues long. CDR3 protein: CASSFHWNTEAFF. CDR3 DNA: TGTGCCAGCAGCTTTCATTGGAACACTGAAGCTTTCTTT.

Only a few counts were recorded for this clonotype. The V and J genes are TRBV6-5 and TRBJ2-4; a weak D match, TRBD1 (6 bases). The CDR3 sequence is 15 residues long. V was shortened by 2 bases and J by 6 bases, with 14 bases between the two germline ends. Per germline, CDR1 MNHEY and CDR2 SVGAGI. DNA for the CDR3: TGTGCCAGCAGTTACGCTGGGGGCCGAGGAAACATTCAGTACTTC. This sequence encodes CASSYAGGRGNIQYF.

The V gene is TRBV6-5, the J gene TRBJ2-4; the D is unclear. CDR1 is MNHEY and CDR2 is SVGAGI in the germline V gene. The V end lost 6 bases, the J end lost 7 bases, and 7 bases lay between the germline ends. The CDR3 spans 11 residues. CDR3: CASSSYNIQYF. CDR3 in DNA: TGTGCCAGCAGCTCTTATAACATTCAGTACTTC.

This clonotype was counted only a few times. The chain is built from TRBV6-5 and TRBJ2-7; D gene uncertain. The germline V gene encodes CDR1 MNHEY and CDR2 SVGAGI. V dropped 0 bases and J dropped 4 bases, with 19 bases sitting between them. The CDR3 loop spans 17 amino acids. The CDR3, as DNA: TGTGCCAGCAGTTACTCGCGGCCCTCATCCTCCTTATACGAGCAGTACTTC. Its protein is CASSYSRPSSSLYEQYF.

This clonotype was detected ten times or more. The chain has TRBV9 and TRBJ2-1; TRBD2 matches at 12 bases. The CDR3 is 15 residues long. Germline assignment: CDR1 SGDLS and CDR2 YYNGEE. After removal of 3 bases from V and 8 bases from J, the junction contained 6 bases not matched to a gene. This CDR3 reads CASSALAGGLDEQFF. The CDR3, as DNA: TGTGCCAGCAGCGCGCTAGCGGGGGGGCTTGATGAGCAGTTCTTC. The entire variable domain, with the rest obtained from reference TRBV9 and TRBJ2-1, is as follows: DSGVTQTPKHLITATGQRVTLRCSPRSGDLSVYWYQQSLDQGLQFLIQYYNGEERAKGNILERFSAQQFPDLHSELNLSSLELGDSALYFCASSALAGGLDEQFFGPGTRLTVL.

This chain links TRBV20-1 with TRBJ2-7, with 11 positions matching TRBD1. The junction had 4 bases not matched to a gene; V was cut back by 0 bases and J by 3 bases. The V gene's germline CDR1 is DFQATT and CDR2 SNEGSKA (reference sequence). The CDR3 extends over 15 amino acids. The CDR3 loop is CSARDPGTGGYEQYF. CDR3 sequence (DNA): TGCAGTGCTAGAGATCCGGGGACAGGGGGCTACGAGCAGTACTTC.